These T cell receptor beta chains were read from a single sample in a study of memory CD8 T cells in hepatitis C reinfection. Profiling relied on immunoSEQ multiplex PCR, and the TCRdb table lists in-frame clones only, not all of them. The profile shows around 6,000 clones, more than 80% of them singletons. The sequenced sample consisted of naive CD8+ T cells sorted from blood. The receptors were gathered from a man in his fifties with hepatitis C virus infection. The CDR3 runs from the conserved cysteine through the conserved F or W. Clone size appears in some rows only: once, few, many, or a class for an expanded clone.

CDR3aa	len	abundance	v_gene	j_gene
CASSGTSNEQFF	12	.	TRBV13	TRBJ2-1
CASSWDRLLQETQYF	15	.	TRBV7-6	TRBJ2-5
CASSQTGGSPLHF	13	.	TRBV4-3	TRBJ1-6
CASSEGTSYEQYF	13	.	TRBV2	TRBJ2-7
CASSPRLQRGLAGNEQFF	18	.	TRBV28	TRBJ2-1
CASTLSGQMNTEAFF	15	.	TRBV9	TRBJ1-1
CASSPPRDTEELFF	14	.	TRBV6-1	TRBJ2-2
CASSLGVYSNQPQHF	15	.	TRBV27	TRBJ1-5
CATSSKGQWNQPQHF	15	.	TRBV15	TRBJ1-5
CASSQEWGDSLAPTNEKLFF	20	.	TRBV4-3	TRBJ1-4
CASSLSSREQGPPSEAFF	18	.	TRBV11-2	TRBJ1-1
CASSLSQAYEQYF	13	once	TRBV19	.
CASSPPLAGDEQFF	14	.	TRBV7-9	TRBJ2-1
CASSLVGTSDHEQYF	15	.	TRBV11-2	TRBJ2-7
CTSSFSRESNEQYF	14	.	TRBV28	TRBJ2-7
CASRTTGGIGTDTQYF	16	.	TRBV7-8	TRBJ2-3
CASSLAGEQYF	11	.	TRBV5-1	TRBJ2-7
CSVVADGTANTGELFF	16	.	TRBV29-1	TRBJ2-2
CASSSAPAGRNTEAFF	16	.	TRBV6-6	TRBJ1-1
CASSLALTGATDTQYF	16	.	TRBV11-2	TRBJ2-3
CASSYRTGDYEQYF	14	.	TRBV19	TRBJ2-7
CASSLFSGTSGIVGNEQFF	19	.	TRBV7-2	TRBJ2-1
CASSYGIGDSPLHF	14	.	TRBV6-5	TRBJ1-6
CASGAGGSYNEQFF	14	.	TRBV6-6	TRBJ2-1
CASSVGTTNTGELFF	15	.	TRBV9	TRBJ2-2
CAGGRASETQYF	12	.	TRBV6-5	TRBJ2-5
CASSPRGLDEQYF	13	.	TRBV9	TRBJ2-7
CASSLSRDEAGEQYF	15	.	TRBV18	TRBJ2-7
CASSFSGRAGEETQYF	16	.	TRBV28	TRBJ2-5
CAITDSYEQYF	11	.	TRBV10-3	.
CASSSGSADTQYF	13	.	TRBV4-2	TRBJ2-3
CASAEIGSYEQYF	13	.	TRBV11-2	TRBJ2-7
CASRDRDEKLFF	12	.	TRBV7-9	TRBJ1-4
CAISGGGLANFYEQYF	16	.	TRBV10-3	TRBJ2-7
CATSRDRGNQPQHF	14	.	TRBV15	TRBJ1-5
CASSLTLRWREEDYNEQFF	19	.	TRBV11-2	TRBJ2-1
CASSETTVRNYNEQFF	16	.	TRBV27	TRBJ2-1
CASSEAQGLVYEQYF	15	.	TRBV10-2	TRBJ2-7
CASSPQTSGVDEQFF	15	.	TRBV18	TRBJ2-1
CASSVGLGNEQFF	13	.	TRBV9	TRBJ2-1
CASSLFGSSSYEQYF	15	.	TRBV28	TRBJ2-7
CASSVVPGPTYEQYF	15	.	TRBV9	.
CASRLITDTQYF	12	.	TRBV27	TRBJ2-3